Below are 16 T cell receptor beta chains sequenced from a single sample in a study of blood T cell repertoires in COVID-19. Sequencing used immunoSEQ multiplex PCR; TCRdb keeps in-frame clones, though not all of them. Of 540,000 or so clones listed, less than 90% are singletons. Sequencing was carried out using peripheral blood. These receptors were collected from a woman aged 45-65 years with COVID-19, enrolled during active disease.

This chain connects TRBV11-2 to TRBJ2-3, with 11 bases lining up with TRBD2. The CDR3 length is 14 residues. The V and J ends lost 7 bases and 5 bases, in that order; junction bases with no gene match: 5. Germline assignment: CDR1 SGHAT and CDR2 FQNNGV. CDR3 bases: TGTGCCAGCACCCCTGGGACTAGCGGAGATACGCAGTATTTT. Protein: CASTPGTSGDTQYF.

The chain recombines TRBV2 with TRBJ1-4, with D unclear. The CDR3 is made up of 13 amino acids. V dropped 6 bases and J dropped 2 bases, with 7 bases sitting between them. Germline assignment: CDR1 SNHLY and CDR2 FYNNEI. The CDR3 is CASSPETNEKLFF. In DNA form, the CDR3 reads TGTGCCAGCAGCCCGGAGACTAATGAAAAACTGTTTTTT.

The gene calls are TRBV6-1 and TRBJ2-3; 7 bases agree with TRBD2. J lost 4 bases, V lost 0 bases, and 4 bases had no gene match. Germline V gene lookup returns CDR1 MNHNS and CDR2 SASEGT. CDR3 length equals 15 residues. The CDR3 sequence is CASSEAGGKADTQYF. The CDR3 nucleotides read TGTGCCAGCAGTGAAGCGGGGGGGAAGGCAGATACGCAGTATTTT.

The rearrangement uses TRBV2 and TRBJ1-1; TRBD1 matches 9 bases. Germline CDR1 SNHLY, CDR2 FYNNEI. After removal of 5 bases from V and 6 bases from J, the junction contained 13 bases not matched to a gene. This CDR3 region has 16 residues. In DNA, the CDR3 is TGTGCCAGCAGTTCATCTTCGACAGGGGGGGAGGCTGAAGCTTTCTTT. Its translation: CASSSSSTGGEAEAFF.

The chain carries TRBV2 and TRBJ2-3, with 8 bases lining up with TRBD1. J was trimmed by 4 bases and V by 5 bases; bases with no gene match: 14. The germline CDR1 and CDR2 sequences are SNHLY and FYNNEI. This CDR3 has 17 residues. CDR3 bases: TGTGCCAGCAGTCACCCCCGGGACAGGTATGGGGCAGATACGCAGTATTTT. Its translation is CASSHPRDRYGADTQYF.

V and J are TRBV19 and TRBJ1-6; 7 bases are a match to TRBD1. CDR3 length: 15 amino acids. Germline assignment: CDR1 LNHDA and CDR2 SQIVND (reference sequence). J lost 8 bases, V lost 7 bases, and 11 bases had no gene match. CDR3 sequence: CASKPRQGSYSPLHF. In DNA form, the CDR3 reads TGTGCCAGTAAACCGAGACAGGGCTCCTATTCACCCCTCCACTTT. Looking up the rest from reference TRBV19 and TRBJ1-6 gives the full variable domain: DGGITQSPKYLFRKEGQNVTLSCEQNLNHDAMYWYRQDPGQGLRLIYYSQIVNDFQKGDIAEGYSVSREKKESFPLTVTSAQKNPTAFYLCASKPRQGSYSPLHFGNGTRLTVT.

V and J are TRBV5-6 and TRBJ1-2; D is ambiguous. Germline V gene sequence: CDR1 SGHDT, CDR2 YYEEEE. CDR3 length: 14 amino acids. The germline V and J ends were trimmed by 2 bases and 4 bases, with 12 bases remaining between them. CDR3 bases: TGTGCCAGCAGCTTCTACGGGGAGGGCTATGGCTACACCTTC. Its protein product is CASSFYGEGYGYTF.

The V gene is TRBV28, the J gene TRBJ1-5; no definite D call. The V gene lost 8 bases and the J gene lost 0 bases, with 11 bases spanning the gap. The germline CDR1 and CDR2 sequences are MDHEN and SYDVKM. This CDR3 is built from 14 residues. CDR3 coding DNA: TGTGCCAGCTCGGAGCGTGATAGCAATCAGCCCCAGCATTTT. It encodes CASSERDSNQPQHF.

V is TRBV7-9 and J is TRBJ2-5, with 8 bases that match TRBD2. CDR3 length: 15 residues. Germline assignment: CDR1 SEHNR and CDR2 FQNEAQ (reference sequence). J was trimmed by 1 base and V by 5 bases; bases with no gene match: 6. The CDR3, as DNA: TGTGCCAGCAGCCCCCCTACTAGCGGCCAAGAGACCCAGTACTTC. Encoded protein: CASSPPTSGQETQYF.

The chain joins TRBV30 to TRBJ2-1; TRBD2 matches at 10 bases. After removal of 5 bases from V and 5 bases from J, the junction contained 9 bases not matched to a gene. The CDR3 is 15 amino acids. Germline loops: CDR1 GTSNPN, CDR2 SVGIG (reference sequence). CDR3 nucleotides: TGTGCCTGGGCCCCCCCAGCGGGGGGGCACAATGAGCAGTTCTTC. Translating gives CAWAPPAGGHNEQFF.

The genes are TRBV21-1 and TRBJ1-1. TRBV21-1 is marked as a pseudogene. The CDR3 length is 10 residues. The CDR3 DNA is TGTGCCAGCAGCCCCGTTCCGGCTTTCTTT. Its protein product is CASSPVPAFF.

The chain couples TRBV19 to TRBJ2-2; D ambiguous. Per germline, CDR1 LNHDA and CDR2 SQIVND (reference sequence). CDR3 length: 12 residues. V shed 5 bases and J shed 7 bases, with 8 bases lying between them. CDR3 in amino acids: CASSSRVGELFF. In DNA, the CDR3 is TGTGCCAGTAGTTCCCGTGTCGGGGAGCTGTTTTTT.

This rearrangement joins TRBV7-2 to TRBJ2-1, with 7 positions matching TRBD1. The germline V gene has CDR1 SGHTA and CDR2 FQGNSA. V lost 10 bases to trimming and J lost 8 bases; unmatched junction nucleotides: 11. The CDR3 has 13 amino acids. The CDR3 DNA reads TGTGCCATCCGAAGACAGGGCAGGGATGAGCAGTTCTTC. Translating gives CAIRRQGRDEQFF.

This clone was seen at least ten times. J is TRBJ1-1 and V is TRBV27; TRBD1 matches at 7 bases. The V gene's germline CDR1 is MNHEY and CDR2 SMNVEV (reference sequence). The CDR3 consists of 15 residues. The junction had 8 bases not matched to a gene; V was cut back by 3 bases and J by 4 bases. CDR3 residues: CASSFQGVYGTEAFF. The DNA of the CDR3 is TGTGCCAGCAGTTTTCAGGGGGTGTATGGCACTGAAGCTTTCTTT.

This clone was seen only once. V usage is TRBV5-1 and J usage is TRBJ1-1; 7 positions agree with TRBD1. V shed 5 bases and J 0 bases; nucleotides not matched to a gene: 10. Germline values: CDR1 SGHRS, CDR2 YFSETQ. The CDR3 consists of 16 residues. CDR3 in DNA: TGCGCCAGCAGTCCCCGACAGGGAAGAGTGAACACTGAAGCTTTCTTT. It specifies CASSPRQGRVNTEAFF.

To note about this clone: The same CDR3 arises from other DNA sequences in this sample as well. The rearrangement joins TRBV12-3 or TRBV12-4 to TRBJ2-7, with D maybe TRBD2 (5 bases). The CDR3 sequence is 12 residues long. Trimming removed 6 bases from V and 3 bases from J, with 9 bases in between. The CDR3 DNA reads as TGTGCCAGCAGCCTGGGGAGCTACGAGCAGTACTTC. Translation gives CASSLGSYEQYF.